The 2 T cell receptor beta chains reported below all come from one sample, sequenced in a study of T cell clonotyping in hematopoietic cell transplantation (dated by TCRdb to the early 2020s). The label giving this sample's time point can be read as: 100 days after allo-HCT. The library was made by the immunoSEQ multiplex PCR assay. TCRdb limited this immuneACCESS table to in-frame rearrangements with V and J called. A share of clones is missing; checked studies link under half to unresolved V genes, and the rest is unexplained. Counted in this sample were 3,500 to 4,500 clones; about 73% of them appeared once. Approximately 9.3% of the sample is held by the ten biggest clonotypes. Sample: PBMCs, taken 100 days after allogeneic stem cell transplant. These receptors were obtained from a male patient in his sixties or seventies who had an allogeneic stem cell transplant, so the T cells may come from the graft donor. Some clones in this sample may be carry-over from other donors' samples.

The chain uses TRBV19 and TRBJ2-1, with D perhaps assigned TRBD1 or TRBD2 (5 bases each). There are 14 residues in the CDR3. V lost 3 bases, J lost 3 bases, and 9 bases lay in between. Germline values: CDR1 LNHDA, CDR2 SQIVND (reference sequence). The CDR3 protein is CASSMGRNYNEQFF. In DNA form, the CDR3 reads TGTGCCAGTAGTATGGGACGGAACTACAATGAGCAGTTCTTC.

The V gene is TRBV6-1, the J gene TRBJ1-4; D perhaps matches TRBD1 (6 bases). V was cut by 2 bases and J by 3 bases, with 10 bases left in between. Germline CDR1 and CDR2: MNHNS and SASEGT. This CDR3 is built from 15 residues. The CDR3 here is CASSEQGLANEKLFF. Written as DNA, the CDR3 is TGTGCCAGCAGTGAACAGGGGCTAGCTAATGAAAAACTGTTTTTT.